The 32 T cell receptor beta chains reported below all come from one sample, sequenced in a study of T-cell reconstitution after alpha-beta-depleted transplantation in children. Library preparation (for TCRbeta) was performed with unique molecular identifiers. TCRdb called the PCR reads again in MiXCR, with one record for every CDR3 protein. This table holds 80,000 to 95,000 distinct CDR3 sequences, roughly 8% found once. The specimen comprised PBMCs from the stem cell graft donor, sampled from the stem cell graft. These receptors originate from a human donor who donated a stem cell graft to a child with congenital amegakaryocytic thrombocytopenia.

Many counts were recorded for this clonotype. This chain connects TRBV5-6 to TRBJ2-3, with no clear D. Germline V gene lookup returns CDR1 SGHDT and CDR2 YYEEEE. The CDR3 has 14 residues. Trimming cost V 1 base and J 5 bases, with 11 bases left between them. The DNA for the CDR3 is TGTGCCAGCAGCTTGCCGACCTCGGGAGATACGCAGTATTTT. Translating gives CASSLPTSGDTQYF.

The chain uses TRBV6-2 or TRBV6-3 and TRBJ1-5; D is undetermined. This CDR3 is 16 amino acids long. Trimming took off 4 bases at V and 1 base at J, with 14 bases between the two ends. Germline CDR1 is MNHEY and CDR2 is SVGEGT. CDR3 in amino acids: CASSFPTRRSNQPQHF. The CDR3, as DNA: TGTGCCAGCAGTTTCCCCACAAGGCGGAGCAATCAGCCCCAGCATTTT.

The chain carries TRBV7-9 and TRBJ1-3; TRBD1 might be the D (5 bases). The CDR3 is 14 residues long. The ends were cut back, 5 bases at V and 1 base at J, with 9 bases in the middle. Per the germline V gene, CDR1 is SEHNR and CDR2 is FQNEAQ (reference sequence). This CDR3 reads CASSPDISGNTIYF. CDR3 DNA sequence: TGTGCCAGCAGCCCGGACATTTCTGGAAACACCATATATTTT.

This clonotype has more than one count but fewer than ten. The chain combines TRBV3-1 with TRBJ2-7, with D tentatively TRBD1 (5 bases). Germline-derived CDR1 and CDR2 are LGHDT and YNNKEL (reference sequence). The CDR3 is 14 amino acids. V gave up 2 bases and J gave up 2 bases, with 10 bases separating them. The CDR3 coding sequence is TGTGCCAGCAGCCAATCCGACAGCCCCTACGAGCAGTACTTC. Amino acid sequence: CASSQSDSPYEQYF.

In this sample, this clonotype turned up many times. The rearrangement joins TRBV20-1 to TRBJ1-1; maybe TRBD1 (5 bases). The ends were cut back, 1 base at V and 0 bases at J, with 9 bases in the middle. CDR1 and CDR2 (germline): DFQATT, SNEGSKA (reference sequence). This CDR3 has 14 amino acids. The CDR3 sequence: CSARAGTVNTEAFF. The CDR3 DNA follows: TGCAGTGCTAGAGCCGGGACGGTGAACACTGAAGCTTTCTTT.

This clonotype was found many times. V is TRBV10-2 and J is TRBJ2-1; no reliable D call. Per the germline V gene, CDR1 is WSHSY and CDR2 is SAAADI. The CDR3 spans 13 residues. The germline V and J ends were trimmed by 6 bases and 5 bases, with 11 bases remaining between them. The CDR3 sequence is CASSLTANNEQFF. The CDR3 DNA follows: TGCGCCAGCAGCCTAACAGCTAACAATGAGCAGTTCTTC.

This clonotype occurred many times. J is TRBJ2-6 and V is TRBV4-1; D unclear. Germline values: CDR1 MGHRA, CDR2 YSYEKL. Trimming left V 0 bases short and J 3 bases short, with 6 bases between. This CDR3 has 15 amino acids. CDR3 amino acids: CASSQENGGANVLTF. Written as DNA, the CDR3 is TGCGCCAGCAGCCAAGAAAACGGTGGGGCCAACGTCCTGACTTTC.

This clonotype has ten or more counts. The genes are TRBV12-3 or TRBV12-4 and TRBJ2-6; 8 nucleotides align to TRBD1. The CDR3 totals 16 residues. After removal of 5 bases from V and 2 bases from J, the junction contained 5 bases not matched to a gene. The CDR3 here is CASSDRQGPGANVLTF. The CDR3 DNA reads as TGTGCCAGCAGTGACCGACAGGGGCCTGGGGCCAACGTCCTGACTTTC.

There are many counts of this clonotype. The chain has TRBV6-5 and TRBJ1-5, with D possibly being TRBD1 (6 bases). V was clipped by 5 bases and J by 0 bases, with 11 bases between them. This CDR3 has 15 residues. The germline V gene encodes CDR1 MNHEY and CDR2 SVGAGI. The CDR3: CASSTTGHSNQPQHF. As DNA, the CDR3 is TGTGCCAGCAGTACGACAGGCCATAGCAATCAGCCCCAGCATTTT.

This clonotype showed up many times. The chain combines TRBV6-1 with TRBJ1-1; possibly TRBD1 for D (5 bases). The V gene's germline CDR1 is MNHNS and CDR2 SASEGT. This CDR3 contains 15 residues. Trimming cost V 1 base and J 5 bases, with 14 bases left between them. CDR3 residues: CASSEVGTGGTEAFF. The DNA for the CDR3 is TGTGCCAGCAGTGAAGTCGGAACAGGAGGGACTGAAGCTTTCTTT.

This clonotype was seen at least ten times. The genes are TRBV20-1 and TRBJ2-5; D might be TRBD2 (6 bases). The CDR3 is made up of 12 amino acids. CDR1 is DFQATT and CDR2 is SNEGSKA in the germline V gene (reference sequence). Trimming left V 6 bases short and J 5 bases short, with 13 bases between. This CDR3 reads CSAFRGTETQYF. Written as DNA, the CDR3 is TGCAGTGCCTTCCGGGGGACGGAGACCCAGTACTTC.

This clonotype was seen more than once but under ten times. The chain is built from TRBV5-1 and TRBJ2-6; 7 positions match TRBD2. Trimming removed 4 bases from V and 0 bases from J; junction bases left unmatched: 10. This CDR3 contains 18 residues. CDR1 SGHRS and CDR2 YFSETQ come from the germline V gene. CDR3 bases: TGCGCCAGCAGCCCCCGGGGAGGGTTTAGCTCTGGGGCCAACGTCCTGACTTTC. Encoded protein: CASSPRGGFSSGANVLTF.

This clonotype appeared many times. The chain joins TRBV20-1 to TRBJ1-2, with 7 nucleotides matching TRBD1. Germline lookup yields CDR1 DFQATT and CDR2 SNEGSKA (reference sequence). This CDR3 is built from 12 residues. The junction had 8 bases not matched to a gene; V was cut back by 5 bases and J by 8 bases. The CDR3 bases are TGCAGTGCTCCCCGGGACAGAAGGGGCTACACCTTC. Protein sequence: CSAPRDRRGYTF.

There are many counts of this clonotype. The chain links TRBV12-3 or TRBV12-4 to TRBJ2-7; D possibly corresponds to TRBD2 (6 bases). This CDR3 comprises 14 residues. The V end was cut by 4 bases, the J end by 5 bases, with 15 bases between. For the CDR3, the DNA is TGTGCCAGCAGTTGGGGTGGGACTCGGGACGAGCAGTACTTC. Protein sequence: CASSWGGTRDEQYF.

This clonotype was seen more than once but under ten times. The rearrangement joins TRBV7-8 to TRBJ2-1; D is unresolved. V lost 5 bases to trimming and J lost 8 bases, with 7 bases between them. Germline-derived CDR1 and CDR2 are SGHVS and FQNEAQ. The CDR3 is made up of 11 amino acids. CDR3 DNA sequence: TGTGCCAGCAGCCCCGGGTATGAGCAGTTCTTC. This encodes CASSPGYEQFF.

This clonotype has at least ten counts. The V gene is TRBV20-1, the J gene TRBJ1-5; 8 bases fit TRBD1. This CDR3 is 17 amino acids long. CDR1 DFQATT and CDR2 SNEGSKA come from the germline V gene (reference sequence). The ends lost 5 bases at V and 2 bases at J; junction bases unmatched: 14. CDR3 coding DNA: TGCAGTGCTCCGTCGATCCAGGACAGGGTTGGCAATCAGCCCCAGCATTTT. This encodes CSAPSIQDRVGNQPQHF.

In this sample, this clonotype turned up many times. The rearrangement uses TRBV6-1 and TRBJ2-1; 10 nucleotides match TRBD1. The CDR3 covers 15 residues. CDR1 and CDR2 (germline): MNHNS, SASEGT. V was pared by 6 bases and J by 6 bases, with 8 bases of the junction left unmatched. CDR3 DNA sequence: TGTGCCAGCAGACAAAGACAGGGGGCGTTCAATGAGCAGTTCTTC. It yields the protein CASRQRQGAFNEQFF.

This clonotype has a count of ten or more. J is TRBJ2-1 and V is TRBV20-1; D possibly corresponds to TRBD2 (7 bases). Germline CDR1 reads DFQATT; CDR2 reads SNEGSKA (reference sequence). The ends were cut back, 2 bases at V and 6 bases at J, with 17 bases in the middle. This CDR3 has 15 amino acids. CDR3 sequence: CSARPRGATINEQFF. The CDR3 DNA follows: TGCAGTGCTAGACCCCGGGGGGCAACAATCAATGAGCAGTTCTTC.

This clonotype was picked up many times. The chain joins TRBV20-1 to TRBJ2-7, with D unresolved. CDR1 and CDR2 (germline): DFQATT, SNEGSKA (reference sequence). This CDR3 comprises 14 residues. Trimming took off 0 bases at V and 5 bases at J, with 14 bases between the two ends. The DNA for the CDR3 is TGCAGTGCTAGAGATTTCGGCACATTAAACGAGCAGTACTTC. Amino acids: CSARDFGTLNEQYF.

The chain combines TRBV12-3 or TRBV12-4 with TRBJ2-2; TRBD2 might be the D (7 bases). V was pared by 6 bases and J by 6 bases, with 14 bases between. CDR3 size: 14 residues. CDR3 protein: CASSLRGGAGELFF. CDR3 DNA sequence: TGTGCCAGCAGCCTCAGAGGGGGGGCCGGGGAGCTGTTTTTT.

This clonotype was detected many times. The chain couples TRBV20-1 to TRBJ2-7; D gene unclear. CDR1 and CDR2 from the germline V gene are DFQATT and SNEGSKA (reference sequence). This CDR3 has 13 amino acids. Deletions cut 6 bases from V and 0 bases from J, with 12 bases between. The CDR3 DNA reads as TGCAGTGCGACAAGACTGAGCTCCTACGAGCAGTACTTC. Amino acid sequence: CSATRLSSYEQYF.

This clonotype came up a few times. The chain joins TRBV14 to TRBJ2-5; no clear D. V dropped 0 bases and J dropped 8 bases, with 16 bases sitting between them. The CDR3 covers 15 residues. Germline V gene sequence: CDR1 SGHDN, CDR2 FVKESK. As DNA, the CDR3 is TGTGCCAGCAGCCAAGATAACCCTACAAGAGTTACCCAGTACTTC. Amino acid sequence: CASSQDNPTRVTQYF.

This clonotype was counted ten times or more. The J gene is TRBJ2-7, the V gene TRBV3-1; TRBD2 might be the D (5 bases). CDR3 length: 14 amino acids. V lost 4 bases and J 3 bases, leaving 13 bases between the germline ends. Germline CDR1 is LGHDT and CDR2 is YNNKEL (reference sequence). CDR3 sequence reads: CASSPGLGFYEQYF. The CDR3 DNA follows: TGTGCCAGCAGCCCCGGACTGGGATTCTACGAGCAGTACTTC.

This clonotype came up many times. The chain employs TRBV11-2 and TRBJ2-2; 7 bases are a match to TRBD1. V shed 0 bases and J 6 bases; nucleotides not matched to a gene: 4. The CDR3 is 15 residues long. The germline V gene encodes CDR1 SGHAT and CDR2 FQNNGV. CDR3 nucleotide sequence: TGTGCCAGCAGCTTAGACGGACAGGCCGCCGGGGAGCTGTTTTTT. It codes for CASSLDGQAAGELFF.

This clonotype was counted ten times or more. V gene TRBV12-3 or TRBV12-4 combines with J gene TRBJ1-2; D remains unclear. CDR3 length: 14 residues. V shed 6 bases and J shed 8 bases, with 19 bases lying between them. Here the CDR3 reads CASSPALGILGYTF. The CDR3, as DNA: TGTGCCAGCAGCCCCGCCCTAGGGATCCTCGGCTACACCTTC.

This clonotype was observed many times. The V and J genes are TRBV20-1 and TRBJ2-1; the match to TRBD2 covers 11 bases. The ends lost 5 bases at V and 4 bases at J; junction bases unmatched: 7. Germline CDR1 and CDR2: DFQATT and SNEGSKA (reference sequence). This CDR3 is 15 amino acids long. In nucleotides, the CDR3 is TGCAGTGCTGTTCACGGGACTAGCGGTTACAATGAGCAGTTCTTC. It is translated as CSAVHGTSGYNEQFF.

This clonotype was observed many times. The chain uses TRBV20-1 and TRBJ2-3; 11 bases match TRBD2. Germline assignment: CDR1 DFQATT and CDR2 SNEGSKA (reference sequence). Germline trimming cut 5 bases from V and 1 base from J; bases unmatched to any gene: 8. The CDR3 length is 16 residues. The CDR3 sequence is CSASTLAGGGTDTQYF. The CDR3 coding sequence is TGCAGTGCTTCAACCCTAGCGGGAGGAGGCACAGATACGCAGTATTTT.

This clonotype was recorded at least ten times. The CDR3 bases are TGTGCCAGCGTACCGGGACAGGGAGGAGAAAAACTGTTTTTT. Amino acid sequence: CASVPGQGGEKLFF. The chain has TRBV12-3 or TRBV12-4 and TRBJ1-4, with 9 bases identical to TRBD1. The CDR3 is made up of 14 amino acids. The ends lost 8 bases at V and 8 bases at J; junction bases unmatched: 9.

This clonotype was detected many times. The rearrangement links TRBV20-1 to TRBJ1-1; the match to TRBD1 covers 7 bases. Trimming took 2 bases from V and 4 from J; bases not matched to a gene: 7. The CDR3 contains 14 residues. CDR1 is DFQATT, CDR2 SNEGSKA, per germline (reference sequence). The CDR3 DNA sequence: TGCAGTGCTAGACCAGACAGGGCCTCCACTGAAGCTTTCTTT. This translates into CSARPDRASTEAFF.

V is TRBV29-1 and J is TRBJ2-1; 7 bases agree with TRBD1. Germline-derived CDR1 and CDR2 are SQVTM and ANQGSEA. J was trimmed by 4 bases and V by 4 bases; bases with no gene match: 1. The CDR3 is made up of 12 amino acids. The chain's CDR3 is CSVGTGYNEQFF. CDR3 DNA: TGCAGCGTTGGGACAGGATACAATGAGCAGTTCTTC.

This clonotype was seen at least ten times. The chain employs TRBV11-2 and TRBJ2-6; TRBD2 might be the D (6 bases). CDR1 and CDR2 from the germline V gene are SGHAT and FQNNGV. Trimming shortened V by 10 bases and J by 9 bases, and 19 bases separated the two germline ends. This CDR3 contains 14 residues. The chain's CDR3 is CAIRAIRTNNVLTF. In DNA, the CDR3 is TGTGCCATCCGCGCGATCCGGACTAACAACGTCCTGACTTTC.

This clonotype was detected many times. The rearrangement links TRBV5-1 to TRBJ2-7; D remains unclear. CDR3 length: 13 amino acids. V lost 4 bases and J lost 2, with 10 bases in between. The germline gives CDR1 SGHRS, CDR2 YFSETQ. In nucleotides, the CDR3 is TGCGCCAGCAGCGGTGATACTGCCTACGAGCAGTACTTC. Amino acids: CASSGDTAYEQYF. The whole variable domain, filled in from reference TRBV5-1 and TRBJ2-7, reads KAGVTQTPRYLIKTRGQQVTLSCSPISGHRSVSWYQQTPGQGLQFLFEYFSETQRNKGNFPGRFSGRQFSNSRSEMNVSTLELGDSALYLCASSGDTAYEQYFGPGTRLTVT.